The next 17 T cell receptor beta chains were all read from a single sample in a study of T-cell reconstitution after alpha-beta-depleted transplantation in children. The library targeted TCRbeta and was prepared with unique molecular identifiers. Using its own MiXCR run on the PCR reads, TCRdb lists one record per CDR3 protein. Here the sample spans a few hundred thousand distinct CDR3 sequences, about 9.6% being singletons. Here the sequenced sample was PBMCs from the stem cell graft donor, taken from the stem cell graft. The origin of the receptors is a human donor who donated a stem cell graft to a child with SCID.

In its sample, this clonotype was seen many times. The chain has TRBV28 and TRBJ2-1, with 8 bases matching TRBD1. With V trimmed by 2 bases and J by 7 bases, 7 bases remained unmatched. This CDR3 region has 15 residues. Germline-derived CDR1 and CDR2 are MDHEN and SYDVKM. This CDR3 is CASSLPGQAGNEQFF. The CDR3 bases are TGTGCCAGCAGTTTACCGGGACAGGCTGGGAATGAGCAGTTCTTC. Supplemented by reference TRBV28 and TRBJ2-1, the full variable domain reads DVKVTQSSRYLVKRTGEKVFLECVQDMDHENMFWYRQDPGLGLRLIYFSYDVKMKEKGDIPEGYSVSREKKERFSLILESASTNQTSMYLCASSLPGQAGNEQFFGPGTRLTVL.

This clonotype was seen many times. As DNA, the CDR3 is TGTGCCAGCCGGCGGGCCGCTTCCCCCTATGGCTACACCTTC. This translates into CASRRAASPYGYTF. The chain uses TRBV12-3 or TRBV12-4 and TRBJ1-2; no clear D gene. V was cut by 8 bases and J by 4 bases, with 17 bases left in between. The CDR3 covers 14 residues.

Ten or more counts support this clonotype. The chain employs TRBV28 and TRBJ2-6; D unclear. Deletions cut 4 bases from V and 0 bases from J, with 7 bases between. From germline, CDR1 is MDHEN and CDR2 SYDVKM. This CDR3 region has 15 residues. CDR3 sequence reads: CASSSASSGANVLTF. The CDR3 nucleotides are TGTGCCAGCAGTTCGGCGTCCTCTGGGGCCAACGTCCTGACTTTC.

This clonotype was seen at least ten times. The CDR3 DNA follows: TGCAGTGCTAGAGTTACAGGATATAATGAAAAACTGTTTTTT. Protein sequence: CSARVTGYNEKLFF. This chain links TRBV20-1 with TRBJ1-4, with D possibly TRBD1 on 5 matching bases. Germline CDR1 reads DFQATT; CDR2 reads SNEGSKA (reference sequence). The CDR3 length is 14 residues. V lost 1 base and J 4 bases, leaving 10 bases between the germline ends.

The sample holds many counts of this clonotype. As DNA, the CDR3 is TGTGCCAGCAGTTTATCTGGTGGGACGTGGAGCACTGAAGCTTTCTTT. Translating it yields CASSLSGGTWSTEAFF. This chain uses TRBV27 with TRBJ1-1, with D possibly TRBD1 on 5 matching bases. CDR3 length equals 16 residues. Per germline, CDR1 MNHEY and CDR2 SMNVEV (reference sequence). With 0 bases removed from V and 4 bases from J, the gap between germline ends came to 15 bases.

CDR3 in DNA: TGTGCCAGCAGCTGTTACAGGGATGAGGAAAACACCATATATTTT. Residues: CASSCYRDEENTIYF. This chain links TRBV7-2 with TRBJ1-3; weak D call: TRBD1 (6 bases). There are 15 residues in the CDR3. The V end was cut by 4 bases, the J end by 6 bases, with 16 bases between. Germline CDR1 and CDR2: SGHTA and FQGNSA. The full variable domain, rest sourced from reference TRBV7-2 and TRBJ1-3, is GAGVSQSPSNKVTEKGKDVELRCDPISGHTALYWYRQSLGQGLEFLIYFQGNSAPDKSGLPSDRFSAERTGGSVSTLTIQRTQQEDSAVYLCASSCYRDEENTIYFGEGSWLTVV.

This clonotype was counted at least ten times. This chain joins TRBV7-7 and TRBJ2-7, with no clear D. The CDR3 is made up of 14 amino acids. CDR1 and CDR2 (germline): SSHAT, FNYEAQ (reference sequence). Trimming shortened V by 5 bases and J by 7 bases, and 18 bases separated the two germline ends. The CDR3 coding sequence is TGTGCCAGCAGCCCAGAGAGGCACACCTTGGAGCAGTACTTC. Translated: CASSPERHTLEQYF.

The chain is built from TRBV7-2 and TRBJ2-7; no definite D call. Per the germline V gene, CDR1 is SGHTA and CDR2 is FQGNSA. The CDR3 runs to 15 residues. V dropped 0 bases and J dropped 3 bases, with 12 bases sitting between them. The CDR3 sequence is CASSLARWGDYEQYF. As DNA, the CDR3 is TGTGCCAGCAGCTTAGCGAGGTGGGGTGACTACGAGCAGTACTTC.

This clonotype was detected ten times or more. The chain uses TRBV7-2 and TRBJ1-1; the D is unclear. Trimming removed 1 base at V and 8 bases at J, with 11 bases between. This CDR3 is 13 amino acids long. CDR1 is SGHTA and CDR2 is FQGNSA in the germline V gene. The CDR3 DNA reads as TGTGCCAGCAGCTTAGAGCTGGGTTTGGAAGCTTTCTTT. Protein sequence: CASSLELGLEAFF. Together with reference TRBV7-2 and TRBJ1-1, the CDR3 gives the full variable domain: GAGVSQSPSNKVTEKGKDVELRCDPISGHTALYWYRQSLGQGLEFLIYFQGNSAPDKSGLPSDRFSAERTGGSVSTLTIQRTQQEDSAVYLCASSLELGLEAFFGQGTRLTVV.

This clonotype has at least ten counts. The V gene is TRBV29-1, the J gene TRBJ2-1; 7 nucleotides align to TRBD2. J was trimmed by 10 bases and V by 6 bases; bases with no gene match: 3. The CDR3 covers 10 residues. Germline loops: CDR1 SQVTM, CDR2 ANQGSEA. The CDR3 sequence: CSVGAGEQFF. The CDR3 coding sequence is TGCAGCGTGGGAGCGGGAGAGCAGTTCTTC.

This clonotype was observed many times. The rearrangement links TRBV5-5 to TRBJ1-4, with D unresolved. The CDR3 length is 13 residues. Trimming left V 0 bases short and J 5 bases short, with 5 bases between. Looked up from germline, CDR1 is SGHKS and CDR2 is YYEKEE (reference sequence). The chain's CDR3 is CASSLAENEKLFF. Written as DNA, the CDR3 is TGTGCCAGCAGCTTGGCCGAAAATGAAAAACTGTTTTTT. The whole variable domain, filled in from reference TRBV5-5 and TRBJ1-4, reads DAGVTQSPTHLIKTRGQQVTLRCSPISGHKSVSWYQQVLGQGPQFIFQYYEKEERGRGNFPDRFSARQFPNYSSELNVNALLLGDSALYLCASSLAENEKLFFGSGTQLSVL.

This clonotype was detected many times. The chain joins TRBV4-1 to TRBJ1-1; D uncertain. The germline V and J ends were trimmed by 2 bases and 1 base, with 11 bases remaining between them. Germline CDR1 MGHRA, CDR2 YSYEKL. This CDR3 has 15 residues. In DNA form, the CDR3 reads TGCGCCAGCAGCCAAACCCCGGGATCGAACACTGAAGCTTTCTTT. Encoded protein: CASSQTPGSNTEAFF.

This clonotype appeared many times. V is TRBV12-3 or TRBV12-4 and J is TRBJ1-6, with D tentatively TRBD1 (5 bases). The V end lost 7 bases, the J end lost 10 bases, and 26 bases lay between the germline ends. The CDR3 is 17 residues long. The CDR3 DNA sequence: TGTGCCAGCACCCTACGATCCTCCTCAGGGTCACGCTCACCCCTCCACTTT. It yields the protein CASTLRSSSGSRSPLHF.

This clonotype was detected ten times or more. V and J are TRBV6-1 and TRBJ1-2; D is perhaps TRBD1 (6 bases). The germline V gene has CDR1 MNHNS and CDR2 SASEGT. The CDR3 is 17 amino acids. The V end was cut by 1 base, the J end by 0 bases, with 15 bases between. CDR3 in amino acids: CASSEVPDRTTNYGYTF. For the CDR3, the DNA is TGTGCCAGCAGTGAAGTCCCCGACAGGACCACTAACTATGGCTACACCTTC.

This clonotype was observed many times. CDR3 in DNA: TGCAGTGCTAGAGAGGGACAGGCGGGGTGGGGTTCACCCCTCCACTTT. Its protein product is CSAREGQAGWGSPLHF. The chain has TRBV20-1 and TRBJ1-6, with TRBD1 matching 8 bases. Germline CDR1 DFQATT, CDR2 SNEGSKA (reference sequence). V was pared by 0 bases and J by 9 bases, with 10 bases of the junction left unmatched. The CDR3 runs to 16 residues.

This clonotype appeared many times. The chain employs TRBV29-1 and TRBJ2-2, with D possibly matching TRBD1 (6 bases). CDR1 and CDR2 from the germline V gene are SQVTM and ANQGSEA. The CDR3 consists of 14 residues. Deletions cut 5 bases from V and 0 bases from J, with 10 bases between. CDR3 residues: CSVRDTTNTGELFF. CDR3 sequence (DNA): TGCAGCGTTCGGGACACTACGAACACCGGGGAGCTGTTTTTT.

Many counts were recorded for this clonotype. The rearrangement joins TRBV7-2 to TRBJ1-1; tentatively, D is TRBD1 (5 bases). Trimming took 1 base from V and 5 from J, leaving 17 bases between them. Germline V lookup: CDR1 SGHTA, CDR2 FQGNSA. The length of the CDR3 is 16 residues. CDR3 sequence reads: CASSLGFRRGWTEAFF. The CDR3 bases are TGTGCCAGCAGCTTAGGGTTTAGGAGGGGTTGGACTGAAGCTTTCTTT.